Listed below are T cell receptor beta chains from one sample, sequenced in a study of cytomegalovirus exposure and HLA in healthy donors. Clones were sequenced by immunoSEQ multiplex PCR, and TCRdb holds only the in-frame ones, with some missing. The sample holds some 130,000 clones, about 80% seen once. The sequenced material came from PBMCs. These receptors came from a man aged 30 to 45 in good health. Both conserved end residues are part of each CDR3. The order of the fields is CDR3 length, J gene, D gene, V gene, clone size, CDR3 DNA, CDR3 protein. D genes are given only for firm matches. Some rows have no size entry. The others give once, few or many, or a class for an expanded clone.

14,TRBJ2-7,.,TRBV6-5,.,TGTGCCAGCAGTTACGGTGACGGGGGCTACGAGCAGTACTTC,CASSYGDGGYEQYF
17,TRBJ2-7,TRBD2,TRBV5-1,.,TGCGCCAGCAGCGTGGCACTAGCGGGAGGGTCCTCCTACGAGCAGTACTTC,CASSVALAGGSSYEQYF
16,TRBJ2-7,.,TRBV28,.,TGTGCCAGCAGTCTGCAAAGACAGAAGAGCTCCTACGAGCAGTACTTC,CASSLQRQKSSYEQYF
14,TRBJ1-2,.,TRBV28,few,TGTGCCAGCAGCTCGGGGGGGGCAGTCTATGGCTACACCTTC,CASSSGGAVYGYTF
14,TRBJ2-7,TRBD2,TRBV5-6,.,TGTGCCAGTACTCCGGGACTAGGAAACTACGAGCAGTACTTC,CASTPGLGNYEQYF
15,TRBJ2-6,TRBD1,TRBV25-1,.,TGTGCCAGCACCGGACAGGGGACCGGGGCCAACGTCCTGACTTTC,CASTGQGTGANVLTF
16,TRBJ2-5,TRBD2,TRBV19,.,TGTGCCACCAGCAGTGGGGGGACTAGCGATGTTGAGACCCAGTACTTC,CATSSGGTSDVETQYF
17,TRBJ2-1,TRBD2,TRBV2,.,TGTGCCCGGACCGGTGGAGGACTAGCGGGAGGGGCCAATGAGCAGTTCTTC,CARTGGGLAGGANEQFF
12,TRBJ1-2,.,TRBV28,.,TGTGCCAGCAGCAGGGTAGACTATGGCTACACCTTC,CASSRVDYGYTF
15,TRBJ2-3,TRBD1,TRBV11-2,few,TGTGCCAGCAGCTCCACCGACAGGGGAATAGATACGCAGTATTTT,CASSSTDRGIDTQYF
15,TRBJ2-5,TRBD2,TRBV18,.,TGTGCCAGCTCACGAGTTAGCGGGGGCGAAGAGACCCAGTACTTC,CASSRVSGGEETQYF
12,TRBJ1-2,.,TRBV5-1,.,TGCGCCAGCAGCTTGGGGCAAAATGGCTACACCTTC,CASSLGQNGYTF
14,TRBJ1-1,TRBD1,TRBV5-6,.,TGTGCCAGCAGCCCGACAGGGTACGGCACTGAAGCTTTCTTT,CASSPTGYGTEAFF
17,TRBJ2-7,TRBD1,TRBV5-8,few,TGTGCCAGCAGGCCCTGGGACAGGGGTGAAAAATCCTACGAGCAGTACTTC,CASRPWDRGEKSYEQYF
16,TRBJ2-1,TRBD2,TRBV10-1,.,TGCGCCAGCAGTGAGAGGACTAGCGGGCCCTACAATGAGCAGTTCTTC,CASSERTSGPYNEQFF
14,TRBJ1-3,TRBD1,TRBV30,many,TGTGCCTGGACCAGGGGGTCAGCGGGAAACACCATATATTTT,CAWTRGSAGNTIYF
13,TRBJ2-7,.,TRBV2,.,TGTGCCAGCAAATGGACAGTTTTCGCCGAGCAGTACTTC,CASKWTVFAEQYF
14,TRBJ1-1,.,TRBV6-5,.,TGTGCCAGCAGTTACTCCCGAGGAGCATCGGAAGCTTTCTTT,CASSYSRGASEAFF
15,TRBJ2-7,.,TRBV28,.,TGTGCCAGCAGTTGGTTCGGGGGAGCGGCCTACGAGCAGTACTTC,CASSWFGGAAYEQYF
16,TRBJ2-3,TRBD1,TRBV11-3,.,TGTGCCAGCAGCCCCTACAGGGGGTCTGGCACAGATACGCAGTATTTT,CASSPYRGSGTDTQYF
16,TRBJ2-3,TRBD2,TRBV4-2,.,TGTGCCAGCAGCCAAGAATGGGAGGGCCGCACAGATACGCAGTATTTT,CASSQEWEGRTDTQYF
13,TRBJ2-5,TRBD2,TRBV5-1,once,TGCGCCAGCAGCCCACTAGCGGAAGAGACCCAGTACTTC,CASSPLAEETQYF
11,TRBJ2-5,.,TRBV30,.,TGTGCCTGGAGCCCCTCGGGGACCCAGTACTTC,CAWSPSGTQYF
15,TRBJ1-2,.,TRBV5-6,.,TGTGCCAGCAGCTTGCTCCCCGGGGGTAACTATGGCTACACCTTC,CASSLLPGGNYGYTF
16,TRBJ2-1,.,TRBV9,.,TGTGCCAGCAGCGTAGGAGGTGGTTTACCGGGCAATGAGCAGTTCTTC,CASSVGGGLPGNEQFF
15,TRBJ2-7,.,TRBV29-1,once,TGCAGCGTTGAAGGGTGGTTGGGGGAGGCTTACGAGCAGTACTTC,CSVEGWLGEAYEQYF
15,TRBJ2-7,TRBD1,TRBV7-3,.,TGTGCCAGCAGCCGCTCTGGACAGGGGGACTACGAGCAGTACTTC,CASSRSGQGDYEQYF
15,TRBJ1-4,TRBD1,TRBV5-1,.,TGCGCCAGCAGCTTGGAGGGCAGGGGGCATGAAAAACTGTTTTTT,CASSLEGRGHEKLFF
15,TRBJ2-1,.,TRBV5-5,.,TGTGCCAGCAGCCCCGTAGTGGGGCGAGGCAATGAGCAGTTCTTC,CASSPVVGRGNEQFF
15,TRBJ2-7,TRBD1,TRBV19,.,TGTGCCAGTAGAGGTAGGGGGCGAGGATCTGACGAGCAGTACTTC,CASRGRGRGSDEQYF
16,TRBJ2-6,TRBD2,TRBV27,once,TGTGCCAGCAGGCCGGGACTAGCGACTGGGGCCAACGTCCTGACTTTC,CASRPGLATGANVLTF
13,TRBJ2-1,.,TRBV7-7,.,TGTGCCAGCAGCGCAAACCCGGGGAATGAGCAGTTCTTC,CASSANPGNEQFF
13,TRBJ2-7,.,TRBV2,few,TGTGCCAGCAAAGGACAGAACCCCTACGAGCAGTACTTC,CASKGQNPYEQYF
15,TRBJ1-5,.,TRBV7-2,.,TGTGCCAGCAGCGATCAGGGTTTTGGTAATCAGCCCCAGCATTTT,CASSDQGFGNQPQHF
15,TRBJ1-1,TRBD1,TRBV18,.,TGTGCCAGCTCACCCGGACAGGATGTGGCTCAAGAAGCTTTCTTT,CASSPGQDVAQEAFF
13,TRBJ1-2,.,TRBV27,.,TGTGCCAGCAGCCTAGACGGAGACTATGGCTACACCTTC,CASSLDGDYGYTF
14,TRBJ1-1,TRBD1,TRBV10-3,few,TGTGCCACCCGTTACGGGACAGTTAACACTGAAGCTTTCTTT,CATRYGTVNTEAFF
12,TRBJ2-7,TRBD1,TRBV5-1,.,TGCGCCAGCAGCACGACAGGGCACGAGCAGTACTTC,CASSTTGHEQYF
12,TRBJ2-1,.,TRBV9,.,TGTGCCAGCAGCGGGACATACAATGAGCAGTTCTTC,CASSGTYNEQFF
14,TRBJ2-5,TRBD2,TRBV29-1,.,TGCAGCGTGCCGTCTAGCGGGAGTCAAGAGACCCAGTACTTC,CSVPSSGSQETQYF
15,TRBJ1-2,TRBD1,TRBV11-3,.,TGTGCCAGCAGCTTAGAAGGGACAGGGAACGTCGGCTACACCTTC,CASSLEGTGNVGYTF
11,TRBJ2-5,.,TRBV14,.,TGTGCCAGCAGCCCCGTCGGGACCCAGTACTTC,CASSPVGTQYF
14,TRBJ2-7,TRBD2,TRBV5-1,.,TGCGCCAGCACCACCGGGACTACCTCCTACGAGCAGTACTTC,CASTTGTTSYEQYF
13,TRBJ1-3,.,TRBV5-4,.,TGTGCCAGCAGGAACTTTGAGGGAAACACCATATATTTT,CASRNFEGNTIYF
15,TRBJ2-1,TRBD2,TRBV11-1,.,TGTGCCAGCAGCTGGGGACTAGCGGGAGGCAATGAGCAGTTCTTC,CASSWGLAGGNEQFF
13,TRBJ2-7,.,TRBV13,.,TGTGCCAGCAGCTCCCCCGGGACCTACGAGCAGTACTTC,CASSSPGTYEQYF